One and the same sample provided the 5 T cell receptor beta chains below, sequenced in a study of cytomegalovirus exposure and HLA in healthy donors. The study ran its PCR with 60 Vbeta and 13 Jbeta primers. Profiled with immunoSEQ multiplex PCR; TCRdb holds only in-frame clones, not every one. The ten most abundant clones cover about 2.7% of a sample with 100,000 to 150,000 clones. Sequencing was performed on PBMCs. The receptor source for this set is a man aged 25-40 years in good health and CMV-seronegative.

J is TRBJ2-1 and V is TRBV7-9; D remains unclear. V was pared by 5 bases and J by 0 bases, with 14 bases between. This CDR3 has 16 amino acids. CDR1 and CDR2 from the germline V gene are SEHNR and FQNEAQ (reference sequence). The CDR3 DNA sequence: TGTGCCAGCAGCCTCCGACTCCAGAGCTCCTACAATGAGCAGTTCTTC. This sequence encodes CASSLRLQSSYNEQFF. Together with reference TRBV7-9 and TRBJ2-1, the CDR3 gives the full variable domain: DTGVSQNPRHKITKRGQNVTFRCDPISEHNRLYWYRQTLGQGPEFLTYFQNEAQLEKSRLLSDRFSAERPKGSFSTLEIQRTEQGDSAMYLCASSLRLQSSYNEQFFGPGTRLTVL.

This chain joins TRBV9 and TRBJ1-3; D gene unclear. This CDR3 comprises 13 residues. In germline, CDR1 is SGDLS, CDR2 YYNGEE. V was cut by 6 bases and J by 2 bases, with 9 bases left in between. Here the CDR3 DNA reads TGTGCCAGCACCCCTCTCCCTGGAAACACCATATATTTT. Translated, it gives CASTPLPGNTIYF.

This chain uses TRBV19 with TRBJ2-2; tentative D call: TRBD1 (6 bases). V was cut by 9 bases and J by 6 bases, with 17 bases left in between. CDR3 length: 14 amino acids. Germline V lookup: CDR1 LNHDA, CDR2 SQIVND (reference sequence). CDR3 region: CASAVGATAGELFF. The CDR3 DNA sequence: TGTGCCAGCGCAGTGGGGGCCACAGCCGGGGAGCTGTTTTTT.

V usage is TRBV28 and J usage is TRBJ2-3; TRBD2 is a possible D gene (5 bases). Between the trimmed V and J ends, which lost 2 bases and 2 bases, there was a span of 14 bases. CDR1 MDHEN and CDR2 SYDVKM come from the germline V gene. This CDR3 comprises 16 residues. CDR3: CASSLAQRPYTDTQYF. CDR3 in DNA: TGTGCCAGCAGTTTAGCCCAGCGGCCATACACAGATACGCAGTATTTT.

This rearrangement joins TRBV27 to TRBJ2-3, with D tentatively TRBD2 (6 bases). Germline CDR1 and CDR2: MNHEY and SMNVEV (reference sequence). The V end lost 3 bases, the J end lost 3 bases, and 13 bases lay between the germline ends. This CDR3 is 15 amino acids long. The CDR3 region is CASSFLASATDTQYF. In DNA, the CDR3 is TGTGCCAGCAGTTTTTTGGCTAGCGCGACAGATACGCAGTATTTT.